What follows are 31 T cell receptor beta chains derived from one specimen sequenced in a study of T cell changes during pregnancy in multiple sclerosis. TCRdb keeps only in-frame clones here, not all; method: immunoSEQ multiplex PCR. The repertoire includes about 59,000 clones, approximately 92% of them detected once, and 0.36% sits in the top ten. The starting material was CD4+ T cells from peripheral blood mononuclear cells, obtained before pregnancy. The receptors come from a female donor with multiple sclerosis, enrolled in a pregnancy study.

Written as DNA, the CDR3 is TGTGCCAGCAGCTCAGGGGGACAGGGGGCTAAGCAGTACTTC. Translated: CASSSGGQGAKQYF. The V gene is TRBV11-3, the J gene TRBJ2-7, with TRBD1 matching 12 bases. The germline V gene encodes CDR1 SGHNT and CDR2 YENEEA. The CDR3 has 14 residues. V shed 4 bases and J 8 bases; nucleotides not matched to a gene: 6.

This clone was recorded once. The CDR3 nucleotides are TGTGCCAGCAGCCTGCGGCCGGAAGAGACCCAGTACTTC. The encoded protein is CASSLRPEETQYF. The rearrangement uses TRBV7-3 and TRBJ2-5; D remains ambiguous. V was trimmed by 5 bases and J by 3 bases, leaving 10 bases between them. The CDR3 consists of 13 residues. CDR1 and CDR2 (germline): SGHTA, FQGTGA.

The chain uses TRBV10-3 and TRBJ1-2; maybe TRBD1 (6 bases). V was clipped by 6 bases and J by 6 bases, with 14 bases between them. This CDR3 has 13 residues. The germline CDR1 and CDR2 sequences are ENHRY and SYGVKD. The CDR3 DNA reads as TGTGCCATCAGCTTACAGGGAGTGGATGGCTACACCTTC. As protein: CAISLQGVDGYTF.

The V call is TRBV5-1, the J call TRBJ2-3; TRBD2 agrees at 8 bases. This CDR3 has 15 amino acids. Germline V CDR1 and CDR2: SGHRS, YFSETQ. The ends lost 0 bases at V and 4 bases at J; junction bases unmatched: 4. The CDR3 nucleotides read TGCGCCAGCAGCTTGGAAAGCGGGAGTCCAGATACGCAGTATTTT. Translating gives CASSLESGSPDTQYF.

In DNA, the CDR3 is TGTGCCAGCAGCTTAGGGACAGGCCACACTGAAGCTTTCTTT. Encoded protein: CASSLGTGHTEAFF. This chain uses TRBV9 with TRBJ1-1; 8 nucleotides agree with TRBD1. Looked up from germline, CDR1 is SGDLS and CDR2 is YYNGEE. The CDR3 spans 14 residues. Unmatched junction bases numbered 5, after V lost 4 bases and J lost 3 bases.

V and J are TRBV7-2 and TRBJ2-3; TRBD1 agrees at 7 bases. Looked up from germline, CDR1 is SGHTA and CDR2 is FQGNSA. J gave up 2 bases and V 1 base, and 3 bases lay outside the gene matches. The CDR3 runs to 15 residues. The CDR3: CASSLGTGNTDTQYF. DNA for the CDR3: TGTGCCAGCAGCTTAGGGACAGGTAACACAGATACGCAGTATTTT.

The chain is built from TRBV15 and TRBJ2-5; tentatively, D is TRBD2 (7 bases). V was trimmed by 0 bases and J by 0 bases, leaving 11 bases between them. Germline lookup yields CDR1 LNHNV and CDR2 YYDKDF (reference sequence). The CDR3 contains 16 residues. In nucleotides, the CDR3 is TGTGCCACCAGCAGAGAGAGGGGGGGAAACCAAGAGACCCAGTACTTC. It translates to CATSRERGGNQETQYF. Full variable domain (remainder filled in from reference TRBV15 and TRBJ2-5): DAMVIQNPRYQVTQFGKPVTLSCSQTLNHNVMYWYQQKSSQAPKLLFHYYDKDFNNEADTPDNFQSRRPNTSFCFLDIRSPGLGDTAMYLCATSRERGGNQETQYFGPGTRLLVL.

The chain has TRBV5-1 and TRBJ2-1, with D possibly being TRBD1 or TRBD2 (6 bases each). V was pared by 7 bases and J by 0 bases, with 17 bases between. The CDR3 has 16 residues. Germline CDR1 is SGHRS and CDR2 is YFSETQ. CDR3 loop: CASGLGGSNSYNEQFF. Here the CDR3 DNA reads TGCGCCAGCGGTTTGGGGGGCAGCAACTCCTACAATGAGCAGTTCTTC.

This sequence joins TRBV11-3 and TRBJ2-1; 8 bases match TRBD2. This CDR3 contains 17 residues. Trimming took 1 base from V and 2 from J; bases not matched to a gene: 7. Germline V CDR1 and CDR2: SGHNT, YENEEA. DNA for the CDR3: TGTGCCAGCAGCTTAGGGGTAGCGGGGAGCGCCTACAATGAGCAGTTCTTC. It yields the protein CASSLGVAGSAYNEQFF.

This chain joins TRBV19 and TRBJ2-3, with D maybe TRBD1 (6 bases). Per the germline V gene, CDR1 is LNHDA and CDR2 is SQIVND (reference sequence). This CDR3 comprises 16 residues. V lost 5 bases, J lost 5 bases, and 20 bases lay in between. As DNA, the CDR3 is TGTGCCAGTAGTCTCTCCTCAGGGGTTGGGGGAGATACGCAGTATTTT. Its protein product is CASSLSSGVGGDTQYF.

The chain couples TRBV28 to TRBJ2-1, with 14 nucleotides matching TRBD2. The CDR3 runs 16 residues. Germline loops: CDR1 MDHEN, CDR2 SYDVKM. V dropped 5 bases and J dropped 4; count of bases not matched to a gene: 4. The CDR3 DNA reads TGTGCCAGCAGTCTTGGACTAGCGGGAGGATACAATGAGCAGTTCTTC. Amino acids: CASSLGLAGGYNEQFF.

The gene calls are TRBV19 and TRBJ1-5; 8 nucleotides line up with TRBD1. This CDR3 region has 13 residues. With 5 bases clipped from V and 15 bases from J, the junction kept 12 bases outside the gene matches. Germline loops: CDR1 LNHDA, CDR2 SQIVND (reference sequence). CDR3 residues: CASSPRTGLKGHF. The DNA for the CDR3 is TGTGCCAGTAGTCCCAGGACAGGGCTAAAGGGGCATTTT.

The chain links TRBV7-2 to TRBJ1-2; 10 bases align to TRBD1. This CDR3 spans 15 amino acids. Trimming took 7 bases from V and 3 from J; bases not matched to a gene: 8. Per the germline V gene, CDR1 is SGHTA and CDR2 is FQGNSA. CDR3 in amino acids: CASTFQGTGDYGYTF. CDR3 coding DNA: TGTGCCAGCACCTTCCAAGGGACAGGGGACTATGGCTACACCTTC.

The J gene is TRBJ2-3, the V gene TRBV6-1, with 7 bases identical to TRBD1. Per the germline V gene, CDR1 is MNHNS and CDR2 is SASEGT. This CDR3 contains 17 residues. V lost 3 bases, J lost 4 bases, and 13 bases stayed unmatched. The chain's CDR3 is CASSDAPGGSYPDTQYF. The CDR3 coding sequence is TGTGCCAGCAGTGACGCCCCAGGGGGTAGTTATCCAGATACGCAGTATTTT.

The chain joins TRBV12-5 to TRBJ1-1; D gene uncertain. The germline V and J ends were trimmed by 4 bases and 0 bases, with 24 bases remaining between them. This CDR3 region has 19 residues. Germline CDR1 LGHNT, CDR2 FRNRAP. As DNA, the CDR3 is TGTGCTAGTGGTTCCCTGGTGGGCAGGCATTTCCTCATGAACACTGAAGCTTTCTTT. Its protein is CASGSLVGRHFLMNTEAFF.

V is TRBV28 and J is TRBJ2-7, with 7 bases identical to TRBD1. CDR3 length: 15 residues. Germline CDR1 reads MDHEN; CDR2 reads SYDVKM. The J segment lost 8 bases and the V segment lost 4 bases, leaving 14 bases of the junction unmatched. Written as DNA, the CDR3 is TGTGCCAGCAGTTCCCCACCGACAGGGTTGCCCAAGCAGTACTTC. The encoded protein is CASSSPPTGLPKQYF.

J is TRBJ2-1 and V is TRBV5-1; no definite D call. V was trimmed by 4 bases and J by 0 bases, leaving 11 bases between them. The CDR3 contains 15 residues. Germline V gives CDR1 SGHRS, CDR2 YFSETQ. In DNA, the CDR3 is TGCGCCAGCAGCCCGCCACGCGACTCCTACAATGAGCAGTTCTTC. Its protein product is CASSPPRDSYNEQFF.

CDR3 sequence reads: CASSLEGGSSYNEQFF. In nucleotides, the CDR3 is TGCGCCAGCAGCTTGGAGGGCGGGAGCTCCTACAATGAGCAGTTCTTC. This chain uses TRBV5-1 with TRBJ2-1, with TRBD2 matching 7 bases. Trimming removed 0 bases from V and 0 bases from J; junction bases left unmatched: 3. The CDR3 runs to 16 residues. Germline CDR1 and CDR2: SGHRS and YFSETQ.

The rearrangement links TRBV5-1 to TRBJ2-1; D possibly corresponds to TRBD2 (5 bases). CDR3 length: 17 residues. V was trimmed by 3 bases and J by 3 bases, leaving 19 bases between them. CDR1 and CDR2 (germline): SGHRS, YFSETQ. CDR3 sequence reads: CASSSENLAYGYNEQFF. DNA for the CDR3: TGCGCCAGCAGCTCCGAAAACCTAGCTTACGGCTACAATGAGCAGTTCTTC.

The J gene is TRBJ2-7, the V gene TRBV6-6; maybe TRBD2 (6 bases). The length of the CDR3 is 13 residues. Germline V lookup: CDR1 MNHNY, CDR2 SVGAGI (reference sequence). Deletions cut 6 bases from V and 5 bases from J, with 14 bases between. In nucleotides, the CDR3 is TGTGCCAGCAGGAGGACGGGGGTGAACGAGCAGTACTTC. This translates into CASRRTGVNEQYF.

CDR3 protein: CASSVGSQGPDTQYF. In nucleotides, the CDR3 is TGTGCCAGCAGCGTAGGATCTCAGGGCCCAGATACGCAGTATTTT. The V call is TRBV9, the J call TRBJ2-3, with D perhaps TRBD1 (5 bases). This CDR3 has 15 amino acids. CDR1 is SGDLS and CDR2 is YYNGEE in the germline V gene. The ends were cut back, 0 bases at V and 4 bases at J, with 12 bases in the middle.

For the CDR3, the DNA is TGCGCCAGCAGCCTCGGGACTAGCGGGAGAGAGACCCAGTACTTC. Encoded protein: CASSLGTSGRETQYF. The chain couples TRBV5-1 to TRBJ2-5, with TRBD2 matching over 14 bases. CDR1 and CDR2 (germline): SGHRS, YFSETQ. CDR3 length: 15 amino acids. Losses at the gene ends were 4 bases for V and 4 bases for J; bases not matched to a gene: 3.

This chain uses TRBV9 with TRBJ1-1; D may be TRBD1 (6 bases). The CDR3 contains 13 residues. Germline-derived CDR1 and CDR2 are SGDLS and YYNGEE. V gave up 4 bases and J gave up 4 bases, with 11 bases separating them. The chain's CDR3 is CASSQGQTTEAFF. CDR3 sequence (DNA): TGTGCCAGCAGCCAAGGACAGACCACTGAAGCTTTCTTT.

This chain's CDR3 is CASSRAEGQTNTEAFF. The CDR3 region has the DNA TGTGCCAGCAGCAGAGCAGAAGGACAGACGAACACTGAAGCTTTCTTT. The rearrangement uses TRBV21-1 and TRBJ1-1; TRBD1, the table's D call, lacks a check against the DNA. TRBV21-1 has pseudogene status. The CDR3 runs to 16 residues.

The chain uses TRBV6-6 and TRBJ2-7; tentatively, D is TRBD2 (6 bases). Germline CDR1 and CDR2: MNHNY and SVGAGI (reference sequence). The V gene lost 1 base and the J gene lost 5 bases, with 9 bases spanning the gap. The CDR3 has 13 amino acids. The DNA of the CDR3 is TGTGCCAGCAGTTACTACACTAGCAACGAGCAGTACTTC. This sequence encodes CASSYYTSNEQYF.

The gene calls are TRBV19 and TRBJ1-5; D not certain. V gave up 5 bases and J gave up 0 bases, with 14 bases separating them. CDR1 and CDR2 from the germline V gene are LNHDA and SQIVND (reference sequence). This CDR3 is built from 16 residues. CDR3 coding DNA: TGTGCCAGTAGTCCCGCTTTACACAATAGCAATCAGCCCCAGCATTTT. This sequence encodes CASSPALHNSNQPQHF. Together with reference TRBV19 and TRBJ1-5, the CDR3 gives the full variable domain: DGGITQSPKYLFRKEGQNVTLSCEQNLNHDAMYWYRQDPGQGLRLIYYSQIVNDFQKGDIAEGYSVSREKKESFPLTVTSAQKNPTAFYLCASSPALHNSNQPQHFGDGTRLSIL.

This chain connects TRBV5-1 to TRBJ2-3, with D possibly matching TRBD2 (6 bases). The CDR3 is 15 amino acids. CDR1 is SGHRS, CDR2 YFSETQ, per germline. Trimming took 1 base from V and 5 from J, leaving 14 bases between them. The CDR3 region is CASSLQELGGDTQYF. The CDR3 region has the DNA TGCGCCAGCAGCTTGCAGGAGTTGGGGGGAGATACGCAGTATTTT.

The chain joins TRBV2 to TRBJ2-5; D possibly corresponds to TRBD2 (6 bases). The germline V gene has CDR1 SNHLY and CDR2 FYNNEI. The CDR3 has 14 amino acids. V was clipped by 7 bases and J by 5 bases, with 17 bases between them. CDR3 DNA: TGTGCCAGCACCACGGGGGAGTTTTGGGAGACCCAGTACTTC. Residues: CASTTGEFWETQYF. The variable domain in full, with the rest retrieved from reference TRBV2 and TRBJ2-5, is EPEVTQTPSHQVTQMGQEVILRCVPISNHLYFYWYRQILGQKVEFLVSFYNNEISEKSEIFDDQFSVERPDGSNFTLKIRSTKLEDSAMYFCASTTGEFWETQYFGPGTRLLVL.

This chain joins TRBV6-4 and TRBJ1-2; 8 bases align to TRBD1. The CDR3 length is 15 residues. The ends lost 5 bases at V and 3 bases at J; junction bases unmatched: 8. Germline V gives CDR1 MRHNA, CDR2 SNTAGT. The DNA for the CDR3 is TGTGCCAGCAGTTTGATTGCAGGGGGCGACTATGGCTACACCTTC. Encoded protein: CASSLIAGGDYGYTF.

The chain carries TRBV27 and TRBJ2-3; TRBD2 agrees at 11 bases. V dropped 11 bases and J dropped 2; count of bases not matched to a gene: 21. This CDR3 contains 19 residues. In germline, CDR1 is MNHEY, CDR2 SMNVEV (reference sequence). The CDR3 DNA reads TGTGCCGGACCGCTGGGCACCAATAGACTAGCGGGATTCACAGATACGCAGTATTTT. This codes for CAGPLGTNRLAGFTDTQYF.

The rearrangement links TRBV19 to TRBJ1-6; no clear D gene. Between the trimmed V and J ends, which lost 3 bases and 9 bases, there was a span of 9 bases. Germline-derived CDR1 and CDR2 are LNHDA and SQIVND (reference sequence). There are 13 residues in the CDR3. In nucleotides, the CDR3 is TGTGCCAGTAGTATCGACTGGAGTTCACCCCTCCACTTT. Its translation is CASSIDWSSPLHF.